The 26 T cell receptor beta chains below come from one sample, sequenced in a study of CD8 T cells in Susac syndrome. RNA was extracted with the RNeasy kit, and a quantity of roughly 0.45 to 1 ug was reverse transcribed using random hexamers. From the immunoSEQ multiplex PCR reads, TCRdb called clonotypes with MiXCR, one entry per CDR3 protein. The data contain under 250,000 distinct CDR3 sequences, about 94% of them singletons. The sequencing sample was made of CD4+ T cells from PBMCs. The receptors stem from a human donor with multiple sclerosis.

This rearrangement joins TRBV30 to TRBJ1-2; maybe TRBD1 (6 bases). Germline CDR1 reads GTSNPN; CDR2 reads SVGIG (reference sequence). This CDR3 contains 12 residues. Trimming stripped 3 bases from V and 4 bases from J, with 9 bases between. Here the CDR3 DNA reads TGTGCCTGGAGCGGACAGAGCTATGGCTACACCTTC. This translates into CAWSGQSYGYTF.

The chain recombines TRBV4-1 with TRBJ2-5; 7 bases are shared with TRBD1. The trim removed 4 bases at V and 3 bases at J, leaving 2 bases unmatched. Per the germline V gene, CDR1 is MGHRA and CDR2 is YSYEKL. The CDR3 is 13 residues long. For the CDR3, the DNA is TGCGCCAGCAGCCCGGGACAGAAAGAGACCCAGTACTTC. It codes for CASSPGQKETQYF.

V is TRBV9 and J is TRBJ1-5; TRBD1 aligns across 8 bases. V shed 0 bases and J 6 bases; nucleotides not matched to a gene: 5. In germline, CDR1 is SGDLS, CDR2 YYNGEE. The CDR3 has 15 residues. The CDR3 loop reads CASSVGGQAGQPQHF. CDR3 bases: TGTGCCAGCAGCGTAGGGGGACAGGCAGGTCAGCCCCAGCATTTT.

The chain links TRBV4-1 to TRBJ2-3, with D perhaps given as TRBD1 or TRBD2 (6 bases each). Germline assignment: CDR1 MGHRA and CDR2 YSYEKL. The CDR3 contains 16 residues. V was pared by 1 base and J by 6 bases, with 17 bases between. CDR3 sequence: CASSQAGAMNSDTQYF. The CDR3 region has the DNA TGCGCCAGCAGCCAAGCGGGGGCCATGAATTCTGATACGCAGTATTTT.

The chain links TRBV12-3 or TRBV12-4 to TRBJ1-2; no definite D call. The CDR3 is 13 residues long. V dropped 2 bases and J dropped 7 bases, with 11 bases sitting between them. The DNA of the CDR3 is TGTGCCAGCAGTTTAAGACACCTAGGTGGCTACACCTTC. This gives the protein CASSLRHLGGYTF.

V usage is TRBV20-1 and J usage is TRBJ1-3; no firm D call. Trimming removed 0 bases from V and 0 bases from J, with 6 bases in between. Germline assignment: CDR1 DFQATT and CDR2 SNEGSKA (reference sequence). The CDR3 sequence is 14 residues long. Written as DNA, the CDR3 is TGCAGTGCTAGAGATCCGCGCTCTGGAAACACCATATATTTT. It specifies CSARDPRSGNTIYF.

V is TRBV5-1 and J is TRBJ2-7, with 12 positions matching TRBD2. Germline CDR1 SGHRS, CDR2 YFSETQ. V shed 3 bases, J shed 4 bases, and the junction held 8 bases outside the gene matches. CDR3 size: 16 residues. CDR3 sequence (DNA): TGCGCCAGCAGCTCAACGGCTAGCGGGGGGGATTACGAGCAGTACTTC. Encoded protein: CASSSTASGGDYEQYF.

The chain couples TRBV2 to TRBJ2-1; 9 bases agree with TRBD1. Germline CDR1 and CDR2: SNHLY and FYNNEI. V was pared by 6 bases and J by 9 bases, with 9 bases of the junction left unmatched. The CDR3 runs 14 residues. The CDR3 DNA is TGTGCCAGCAGGGACGGACAGGGGATCGGTGAGCAGTTCTTC. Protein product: CASRDGQGIGEQFF.

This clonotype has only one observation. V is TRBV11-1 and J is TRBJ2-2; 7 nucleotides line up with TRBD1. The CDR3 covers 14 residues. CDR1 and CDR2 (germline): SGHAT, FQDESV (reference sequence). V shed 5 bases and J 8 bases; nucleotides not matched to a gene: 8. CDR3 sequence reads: CASSIRQGSGELFF. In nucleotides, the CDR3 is TGTGCCAGCAGCATAAGACAGGGATCAGGGGAGCTGTTTTTT.

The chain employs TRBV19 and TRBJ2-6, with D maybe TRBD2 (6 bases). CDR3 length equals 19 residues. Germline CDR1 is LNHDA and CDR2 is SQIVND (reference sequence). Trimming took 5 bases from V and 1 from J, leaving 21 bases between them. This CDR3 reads CASSAGPPVDSSGANVLTF. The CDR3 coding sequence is TGTGCCAGTAGTGCGGGACCGCCGGTCGATTCATCTGGGGCCAACGTCCTGACTTTC.

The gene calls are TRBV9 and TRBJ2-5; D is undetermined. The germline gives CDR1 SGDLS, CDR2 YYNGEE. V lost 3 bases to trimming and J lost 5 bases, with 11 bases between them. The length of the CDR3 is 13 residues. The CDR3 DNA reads TGTGCCAGCAGCGACCCTGGCAGCGAGACCCAGTACTTC. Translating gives CASSDPGSETQYF.

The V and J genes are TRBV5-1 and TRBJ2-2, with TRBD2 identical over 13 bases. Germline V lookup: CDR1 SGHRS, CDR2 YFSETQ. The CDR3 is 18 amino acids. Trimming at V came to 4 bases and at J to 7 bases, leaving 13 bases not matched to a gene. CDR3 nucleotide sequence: TGCGCCAGCAGCGCCACTAGCGGGAGGGCCGCTCTTAGCGGGGAGCTGTTTTTT. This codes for CASSATSGRAALSGELFF.

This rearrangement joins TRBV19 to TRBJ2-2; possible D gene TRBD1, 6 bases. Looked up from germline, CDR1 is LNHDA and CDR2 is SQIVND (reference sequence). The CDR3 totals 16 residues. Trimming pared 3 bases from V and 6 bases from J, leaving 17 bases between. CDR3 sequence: CASSMIGQRVAGELFF. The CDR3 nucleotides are TGTGCCAGTAGTATGATTGGACAGAGGGTAGCCGGGGAGCTGTTTTTT. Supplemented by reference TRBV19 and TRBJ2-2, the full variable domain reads DGGITQSPKYLFRKEGQNVTLSCEQNLNHDAMYWYRQDPGQGLRLIYYSQIVNDFQKGDIAEGYSVSREKKESFPLTVTSAQKNPTAFYLCASSMIGQRVAGELFFGEGSRLTVL.

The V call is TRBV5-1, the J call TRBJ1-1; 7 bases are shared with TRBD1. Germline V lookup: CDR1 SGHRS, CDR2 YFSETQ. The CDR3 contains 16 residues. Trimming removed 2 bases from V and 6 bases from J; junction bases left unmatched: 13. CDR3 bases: TGCGCCAGCAGCTTACGACAAGGACCAGGGGGGGCTGAAGCTTTCTTT. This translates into CASSLRQGPGGAEAFF. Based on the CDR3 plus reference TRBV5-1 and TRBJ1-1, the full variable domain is KAGVTQTPRYLIKTRGQQVTLSCSPISGHRSVSWYQQTPGQGLQFLFEYFSETQRNKGNFPGRFSGRQFSNSRSEMNVSTLELGDSALYLCASSLRQGPGGAEAFFGQGTRLTVV.

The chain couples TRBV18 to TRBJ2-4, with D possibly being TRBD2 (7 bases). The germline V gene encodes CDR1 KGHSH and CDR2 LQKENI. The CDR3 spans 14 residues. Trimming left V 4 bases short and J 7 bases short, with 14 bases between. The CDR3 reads CASSLERGGNIQYF. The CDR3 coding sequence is TGTGCCAGCTCACTTGAGAGGGGGGGGAACATTCAGTACTTC.

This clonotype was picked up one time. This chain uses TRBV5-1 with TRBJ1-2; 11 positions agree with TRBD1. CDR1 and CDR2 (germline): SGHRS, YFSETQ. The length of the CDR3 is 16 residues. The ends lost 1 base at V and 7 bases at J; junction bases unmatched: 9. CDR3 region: CASSLRTGGVFAGYTF. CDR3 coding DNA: TGCGCCAGCAGCTTGCGGACAGGGGGCGTGTTCGCTGGCTACACCTTC.

CDR3 sequence: CASSQDLQTQYF. The CDR3 coding sequence is TGTGCCAGCAGCCAAGATCTGCAGACCCAGTACTTC. The chain links TRBV3-1 to TRBJ2-5, with D uncertain. Looked up from germline, CDR1 is LGHDT and CDR2 is YNNKEL (reference sequence). The CDR3 totals 12 residues. V dropped 0 bases and J dropped 6 bases, with 5 bases sitting between them.

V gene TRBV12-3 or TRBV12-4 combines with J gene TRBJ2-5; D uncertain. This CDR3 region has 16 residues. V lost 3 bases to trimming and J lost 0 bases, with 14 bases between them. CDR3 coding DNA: TGTGCCAGCAGTTTTGGTCGCAGAGCAGACCAAGAGACCCAGTACTTC. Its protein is CASSFGRRADQETQYF.

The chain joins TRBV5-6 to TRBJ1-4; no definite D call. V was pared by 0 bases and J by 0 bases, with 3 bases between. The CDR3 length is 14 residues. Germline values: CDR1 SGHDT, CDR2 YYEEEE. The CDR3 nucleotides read TGTGCCAGCAGCTTGGCCCCAACTAATGAAAAACTGTTTTTT. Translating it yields CASSLAPTNEKLFF.

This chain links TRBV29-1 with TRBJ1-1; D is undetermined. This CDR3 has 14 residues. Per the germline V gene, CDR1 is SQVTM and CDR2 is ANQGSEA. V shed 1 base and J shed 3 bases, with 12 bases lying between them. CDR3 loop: CSVEVIGRHTEAFF. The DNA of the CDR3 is TGCAGCGTTGAAGTGATAGGGCGACACACTGAAGCTTTCTTT.

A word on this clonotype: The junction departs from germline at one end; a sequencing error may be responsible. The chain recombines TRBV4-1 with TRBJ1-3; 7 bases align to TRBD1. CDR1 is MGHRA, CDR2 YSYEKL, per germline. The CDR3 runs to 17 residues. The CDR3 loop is CASSQGRQGPSENTIYF. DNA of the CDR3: TGCGCCAGCAGCCAAGGGCGACAGGGTCCTTCTGAAAACACCATATATTTT.

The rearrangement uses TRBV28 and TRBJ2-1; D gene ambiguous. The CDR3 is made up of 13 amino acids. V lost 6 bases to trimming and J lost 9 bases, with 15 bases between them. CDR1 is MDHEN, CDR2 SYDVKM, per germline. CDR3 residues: CASSISPWGEQFF. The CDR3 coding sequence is TGTGCCAGCAGCATCTCACCCTGGGGTGAGCAGTTCTTC.

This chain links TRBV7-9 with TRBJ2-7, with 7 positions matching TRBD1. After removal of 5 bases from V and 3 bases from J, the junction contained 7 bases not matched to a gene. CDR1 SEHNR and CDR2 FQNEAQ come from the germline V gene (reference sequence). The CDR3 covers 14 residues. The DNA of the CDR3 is TGTGCCAGCAGCCTTAGCTCAGGGGGCTACGAGCAGTACGTC. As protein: CASSLSSGGYEQYV.

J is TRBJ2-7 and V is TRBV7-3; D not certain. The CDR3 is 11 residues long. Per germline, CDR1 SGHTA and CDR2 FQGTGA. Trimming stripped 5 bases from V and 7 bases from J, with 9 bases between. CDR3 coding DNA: TGTGCCAGCAGCGCCGGGTTGGAGCAGTACTTC. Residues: CASSAGLEQYF.

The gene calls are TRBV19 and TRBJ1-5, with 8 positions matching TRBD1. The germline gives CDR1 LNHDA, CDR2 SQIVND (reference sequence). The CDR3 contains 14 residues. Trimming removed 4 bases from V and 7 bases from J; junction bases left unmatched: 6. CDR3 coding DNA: TGTGCCAGTAGTAACACAGGGGGTAAGCAGCCCCAGCATTTT. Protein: CASSNTGGKQPQHF.

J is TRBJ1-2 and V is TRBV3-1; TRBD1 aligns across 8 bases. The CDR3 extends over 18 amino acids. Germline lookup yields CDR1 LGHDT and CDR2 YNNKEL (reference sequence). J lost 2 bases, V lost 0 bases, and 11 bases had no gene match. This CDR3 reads CASSQDRSGGALNYGYTF. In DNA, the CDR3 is TGTGCCAGCAGCCAAGACAGGTCAGGGGGCGCGCTGAACTATGGCTACACCTTC.